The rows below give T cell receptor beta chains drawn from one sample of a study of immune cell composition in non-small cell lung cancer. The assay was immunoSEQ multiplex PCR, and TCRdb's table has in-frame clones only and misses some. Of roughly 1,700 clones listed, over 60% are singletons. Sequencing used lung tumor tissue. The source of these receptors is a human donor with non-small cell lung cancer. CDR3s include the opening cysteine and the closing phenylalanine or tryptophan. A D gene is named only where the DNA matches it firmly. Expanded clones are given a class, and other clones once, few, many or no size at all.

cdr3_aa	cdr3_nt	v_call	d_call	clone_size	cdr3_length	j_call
CASSQAEGWNTEAFF	TGTGCCAGCAGCCAAGCGGAGGGATGGAACACTGAAGCTTTCTTT	TRBV4-2	.	.	15	TRBJ1-1
CATSRDLASGRVSEQFF	TGTGCCACCAGCAGAGATTTAGCTAGCGGGAGGGTAAGTGAGCAGTTCTTC	TRBV15	TRBD2	.	17	TRBJ2-1
CASSFSGGPSEQYF	TGTGCCAGCAGCTTTTCGGGAGGGCCTTCCGAGCAGTACTTC	TRBV11-3	TRBD2	.	14	TRBJ2-7
CASSRVGDQPQHF	TGTGCCAGTAGTAGGGTGGGCGATCAGCCCCAGCATTTT	TRBV19	.	.	13	TRBJ1-5
CASRGGDYQPQHF	TGTGCCAGTAGAGGGGGGGATTATCAGCCCCAGCATTTT	TRBV19	.	.	13	TRBJ1-5
CSVEGAGAAEQYF	TGCAGCGTTGAGGGAGCGGGAGCCGCCGAGCAGTACTTC	TRBV29-1	TRBD2	.	13	TRBJ2-7
CASSLRGQPYYEQYF	TGTGCCAGCAGTTTAAGGGGACAGCCCTACTACGAGCAGTACTTC	TRBV27	TRBD1	.	15	TRBJ2-7
CASSQDRTGLNTGELFF	TGTGCCAGCAGCCAAGATCGAACAGGGTTAAACACCGGGGAGCTGTTTTTT	TRBV14	.	.	17	TRBJ2-2
CASSLGTGGGEQYF	TGCGCCAGCAGTCTGGGGACAGGGGGTGGCGAGCAGTACTTC	TRBV4-3	TRBD1	.	14	TRBJ2-7
CASSQGAWQGAHEQYF	TGTGCCAGCAGCCAAGGGGCCTGGCAGGGGGCCCACGAGCAGTACTTC	TRBV14	TRBD1	.	16	TRBJ2-7
CASSFPTGVGNTIYF	TGTGCCAGCAGTTTCCCGACAGGGGTGGGAAACACCATATATTTT	TRBV6-6	TRBD1	.	15	TRBJ1-3
CASSSWGLAGGGQYF	TGTGCCAGCAGCTCTTGGGGACTAGCGGGAGGGGGGCAGTACTTC	TRBV7-2	TRBD2	.	15	TRBJ2-7
CASMDSNLYEQYF	TGTGCCAGTATGGACTCGAACCTCTACGAGCAGTACTTC	TRBV19	.	few	13	TRBJ2-7
CATHRARNEKLFF	TGTGCCACCCACAGGGCTAGGAATGAAAAACTGTTTTTT	TRBV2	.	.	13	TRBJ1-4
CASSLAQGEGPQHF	TGTGCCAGCAGTTTAGCACAGGGAGAAGGGCCCCAGCATTTT	TRBV27	.	.	14	TRBJ1-5
CSAEAGTEAFF	TGCAGCGCCGAGGCGGGGACTGAAGCTTTCTTT	TRBV29-1	.	.	11	TRBJ1-1
CSVVRGEDGYTF	TGCAGCGTCGTCAGGGGAGAAGATGGCTACACCTTC	TRBV29-1	.	.	12	TRBJ1-2
CASSPRGGRAQDEQYF	TGTGCCAGCAGTCCCCGCGGCGGGAGGGCCCAAGACGAGCAGTACTTC	TRBV27	TRBD2	.	16	TRBJ2-7
CAGGWGLAFYEQYF	TGTGCCGGAGGCTGGGGACTAGCCTTCTACGAGCAGTACTTC	TRBV7-9	TRBD2	.	14	TRBJ2-7
CASSLNGLAGVETQYF	TGTGCCAGCAGCTTAAATGGACTAGCGGGAGTGGAGACCCAGTACTTC	TRBV5-8	TRBD2	.	16	TRBJ2-5
CASSATSGTLLETQYF	TGTGCCAGCAGTGCGACTAGCGGGACCCTCCTGGAGACCCAGTACTTC	TRBV25-1	TRBD2	.	16	TRBJ2-5
CASSLRVGETQYF	TGTGCCAGCAGCCTTCGGGTCGGAGAGACCCAGTACTTC	TRBV4-2	.	.	13	TRBJ2-5
CASSSSFGAYEQYF	TGTGCCAGTAGTTCAAGTTTTGGGGCCTACGAGCAGTACTTC	TRBV19	.	.	14	TRBJ2-7
CTSSLSPGQGASNTGELFF	TGTACCAGCAGCCTGTCCCCAGGGCAGGGGGCGTCGAACACCGGGGAGCTGTTTTTT	TRBV11-1	TRBD1	.	19	TRBJ2-2
CASSTIAGSSYNEQFF	TGTGCCAGCAGCACCATAGCTGGGAGCTCCTACAATGAGCAGTTCTTC	TRBV9	.	.	16	TRBJ2-1
CASSLVVPTTETQYF	TGTGCCAGCAGCTTAGTTGTGCCGACTACCGAGACCCAGTACTTC	TRBV7-9	.	.	15	TRBJ2-5
CASSQDSSSGANVLTF	TGCGCCAGCAGCCAAGATAGCAGCTCTGGGGCCAACGTCCTGACTTTC	TRBV4-3	.	.	16	TRBJ2-6
CASNRVQETQYF	TGTGCCAGCAACAGGGTCCAAGAGACCCAGTACTTC	TRBV2	.	.	12	TRBJ2-5
CASSLDGGYYEQYF	TGTGCCAGCAGCTTAGATGGGGGGTACTACGAGCAGTACTTC	TRBV7-2	.	.	14	TRBJ2-7
CATSTRGNYSNQPQHF	TGTGCCACCAGCACGAGAGGAAATTATAGCAATCAGCCCCAGCATTTT	TRBV15	.	.	16	TRBJ1-5
CASSFTSGRANPHEQYF	TGTGCCAGCAGTTTTACTAGCGGGAGGGCCAACCCCCACGAGCAGTACTTC	TRBV27	TRBD2	.	17	TRBJ2-7
CASSHLGLAGKRRSGANVLTF	TGCGCCAGCAGCCACTTGGGACTAGCGGGAAAAAGGCGGTCTGGGGCCAACGTCCTGACTTTC	TRBV4-1	TRBD2	.	21	TRBJ2-6
CASSETSASSTDTQYF	TGTGCCAGCAGTGAAACCAGCGCCTCTAGCACAGATACGCAGTATTTT	TRBV6-1	.	.	16	TRBJ2-3
CSVGRASGSHEQYF	TGCAGCGTTGGTCGGGCTAGCGGGAGTCACGAGCAGTACTTC	TRBV29-1	TRBD2	.	14	TRBJ2-7
CASTRAGTNTGELFF	TGTGCCAGTACCCGAGCGGGTACGAACACCGGGGAGCTGTTTTTT	TRBV19	.	.	15	TRBJ2-2
CAWRGADTEAFF	TGTGCCTGGAGGGGGGCGGACACTGAAGCTTTCTTT	TRBV30	.	.	12	TRBJ1-1